These 7 T cell receptor beta chains share one sample of origin, sequenced in a study of cytomegalovirus exposure and HLA in healthy donors. The study ran its PCR with 60 Vbeta and 13 Jbeta primers. TCRdb keeps only in-frame clones here, not all; method: immunoSEQ multiplex PCR. The data contain more than 100,000 clones, approximately 78% of them singletons. Sequences were obtained from PBMCs. Receptors were obtained from a woman in her forties or fifties in good health and CMV-seropositive.

The gene calls are TRBV19 and TRBJ1-5; D remains unclear. V was shortened by 5 bases and J by 7 bases, with 9 bases between the two germline ends. The CDR3 sequence is 12 residues long. Germline CDR1 and CDR2: LNHDA and SQIVND (reference sequence). The CDR3: CASSDLVQPQHF. DNA of the CDR3: TGTGCCAGTAGTGACTTGGTCCAGCCCCAGCATTTT.

The chain joins TRBV7-3 to TRBJ2-5, with 10 bases fitting TRBD2. Losses at the gene ends were 5 bases for V and 2 bases for J; bases not matched to a gene: 8. The germline V gene encodes CDR1 SGHTA and CDR2 FQGTGA. The CDR3 length is 16 residues. Written as DNA, the CDR3 is TGTGCCAGCAGCCTAGCGGGGGCCTCGTCTCAAGAGACCCAGTACTTC. It codes for CASSLAGASSQETQYF.

The chain carries TRBV14 and TRBJ2-7, with unresolved D. Per germline, CDR1 SGHDN and CDR2 FVKESK. The CDR3 is made up of 14 amino acids. Trimming shortened V by 8 bases and J by 2 bases, and 16 bases separated the two germline ends. DNA for the CDR3: TGTGCCAGCTCTCCAGTCAGTTTCGCCTACGAGCAGTACTTC. It encodes CASSPVSFAYEQYF.

This chain connects TRBV15 to TRBJ1-2, with D unclear. V was shortened by 1 base and J by 5 bases, with 17 bases between the two germline ends. Per the germline V gene, CDR1 is LNHNV and CDR2 is YYDKDF (reference sequence). This CDR3 region has 16 residues. CDR3 coding DNA: TGTGCCACCAGCAGAGGTCTAGAGGGTCTCGGATATGGCTACACCTTC. It translates to CATSRGLEGLGYGYTF.

The chain combines TRBV30 with TRBJ1-2; D ambiguous. Trimming removed 0 bases at V and 8 bases at J, with 19 bases between. Looked up from germline, CDR1 is GTSNPN and CDR2 is SVGIG (reference sequence). CDR3 length equals 15 residues. In DNA, the CDR3 is TGTGCCTGGAGTGTACAAGCCTCCGGGTGGTCGGGCTACACCTTC. This translates into CAWSVQASGWSGYTF.

This clone was observed a single time. The rearrangement links TRBV29-1 to TRBJ2-2; 7 bases are a match to TRBD2. The germline V gene has CDR1 SQVTM and CDR2 ANQGSEA. After removal of 7 bases from V and 3 bases from J, the junction contained 8 bases not matched to a gene. The CDR3 consists of 14 residues. CDR3 sequence (DNA): TGCAGCGGGGGGGGGAGGCTGTACACCGGGGAGCTGTTTTTT. Translated: CSGGGRLYTGELFF.

The chain carries TRBV7-9 and TRBJ1-5; tentatively, D is TRBD1 (5 bases). V was cut by 0 bases and J by 6 bases, with 6 bases left in between. The CDR3 has 13 residues. Germline V gene lookup returns CDR1 SEHNR and CDR2 FQNEAQ (reference sequence). CDR3 nucleotide sequence: TGTGCCAGCAGCTTAGCCCAGGGTCAGCCCCAGCATTTT. Residues: CASSLAQGQPQHF.